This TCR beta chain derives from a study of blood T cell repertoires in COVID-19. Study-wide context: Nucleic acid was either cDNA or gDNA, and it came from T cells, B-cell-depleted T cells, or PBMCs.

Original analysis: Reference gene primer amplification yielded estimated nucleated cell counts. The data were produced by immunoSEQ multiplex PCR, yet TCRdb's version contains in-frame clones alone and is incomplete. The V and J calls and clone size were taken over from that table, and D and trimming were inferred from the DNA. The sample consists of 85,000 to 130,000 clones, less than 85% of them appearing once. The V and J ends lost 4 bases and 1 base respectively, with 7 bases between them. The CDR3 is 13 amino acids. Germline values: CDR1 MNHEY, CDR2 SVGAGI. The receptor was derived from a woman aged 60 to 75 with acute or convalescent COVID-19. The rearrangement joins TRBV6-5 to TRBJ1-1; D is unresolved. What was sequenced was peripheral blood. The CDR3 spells CASSSRRNTEAFF. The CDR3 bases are TGTGCCAGCAGTTCTCGTCGGAACACTGAAGCTTTCTTT.